This T cell receptor beta chain was sequenced in a study of blood T cells in healthy people across ages. Notes on this clonotype: Its antigen is unidentified.

The study recruited healthy Caucasian donors from Russia who were aged about 6 to 90. Peripheral blood, roughly 9.1 milliliters per donor, was collected. A J-beta primer mix and a sample-barcoded 5' primer were used in a second PCR of about 7 to 12 cycles. TCRdb ran MiXCR on the 5' RACE reads and lists one entry per CDR3 protein. The repertoire holds 1.6 million or so distinct CDR3 sequences, about 35% seen once, with around 11% in the top ten. Study outcomes and limitations: With age, beta diversity per million T cells declined roughly linearly, significantly by about 40.

Specimen: blood. The clonotype comes from a woman aged 25 to 39 in good health.

The CDR3 DNA sequence: TGTGCCAGCAGCTTAGGTGTGGGCGCGGGGGCCAACGTCCTGACTTTC. This translates into CASSLGVGAGANVLTF. The chain is built from TRBV7-9 and TRBJ2-6, with D unresolved. Germline CDR1 is SEHNR and CDR2 is FQNEAQ (reference sequence). Between the trimmed V and J ends, which lost 1 base and 4 bases, there was a span of 11 bases. CDR3 size: 16 residues.